These 20 T cell receptor beta chains share one sample of origin, sequenced in a study of cytomegalovirus exposure and HLA in healthy donors. Researchers ran the PCR with 60 Vbeta and 13 Jbeta primers. Data came from immunoSEQ multiplex PCR; TCRdb stores just in-frame clones and leaves some out. The sample lists some 65,000 clones, about 78% occurring once. The specimen was PBMCs. Receptor source: a girl between 5 and 17 years old in good health and CMV-seropositive.

The chain uses TRBV5-5 and TRBJ1-2, with D tentatively TRBD1 (6 bases). CDR1 and CDR2 from the germline V gene are SGHKS and YYEKEE (reference sequence). The CDR3 covers 13 residues. The V and J ends lost 4 bases and 6 bases respectively, with 13 bases between them. CDR3 sequence reads: CASSTDRSNGYTF. The CDR3 DNA reads as TGTGCCAGCAGCACCGACAGGTCTAATGGCTACACCTTC.

DNA for the CDR3: TGCAGCACACAGGAGATGGGCGGAGGCTACACCTTC. This translates into CSTQEMGGGYTF. The gene calls are TRBV29-1 and TRBJ1-2; D perhaps matches TRBD1 (5 bases). CDR1 and CDR2 from the germline V gene are SQVTM and ANQGSEA. Trimming removed 8 bases at V and 8 bases at J, with 18 bases between. This CDR3 has 12 amino acids.

The rearrangement joins TRBV9 to TRBJ2-5; 7 bases line up with TRBD2. Germline V gene sequence: CDR1 SGDLS, CDR2 YYNGEE. This CDR3 is built from 18 residues. V was pared by 0 bases and J by 0 bases, with 11 bases of the junction left unmatched. In nucleotides, the CDR3 is TGTGCCAGCAGCGTAGCCGCCTCGGGCGGGAGTTACCAAGAGACCCAGTACTTC. Encoded protein: CASSVAASGGSYQETQYF. Filled out from reference TRBV9 and TRBJ2-5, the complete variable domain reads DSGVTQTPKHLITATGQRVTLRCSPRSGDLSVYWYQQSLDQGLQFLIQYYNGEERAKGNILERFSAQQFPDLHSELNLSSLELGDSALYFCASSVAASGGSYQETQYFGPGTRLLVL.

This chain connects TRBV6-6 to TRBJ2-7; the D is unclear. Deletions cut 6 bases from V and 10 bases from J, with 13 bases between. Germline CDR1 reads MNHNY; CDR2 reads SVGAGI (reference sequence). CDR3 length: 11 amino acids. The CDR3 loop is CASSPQALQYF. The DNA for the CDR3 is TGTGCCAGCAGCCCCCAGGCCCTCCAGTACTTC.

V is TRBV14 and J is TRBJ2-5; D possibly corresponds to TRBD2 (6 bases). Per the germline V gene, CDR1 is SGHDN and CDR2 is FVKESK. This CDR3 contains 14 residues. V lost 4 bases and J lost 7, with 16 bases in between. DNA for the CDR3: TGTGCCAGCAGCCCGGGGAGGCTGCAGGGGACCCAGTACTTC. Its translation is CASSPGRLQGTQYF. Supplemented by reference TRBV14 and TRBJ2-5, the full variable domain reads EAGVTQFPSHSVIEKGQTVTLRCDPISGHDNLYWYRRVMGKEIKFLLHFVKESKQDESGMPNNRFLAERTGGTYSTLKVQPAELEDSGVYFCASSPGRLQGTQYFGPGTRLLVL.

This clone occurred once. The chain employs TRBV28 and TRBJ2-7; weak D call: TRBD1 (6 bases). This CDR3 is built from 14 residues. CDR1 and CDR2 (germline): MDHEN, SYDVKM. V lost 6 bases, J lost 3 bases, and 15 bases lay in between. CDR3 sequence (DNA): TGTGCCAGCAGGACTCCGGGACAAGTCTACGAGCAGTACTTC. This codes for CASRTPGQVYEQYF. Full variable domain (missing parts from reference TRBV28 and TRBJ2-7): DVKVTQSSRYLVKRTGEKVFLECVQDMDHENMFWYRQDPGLGLRLIYFSYDVKMKEKGDIPEGYSVSREKKERFSLILESASTNQTSMYLCASRTPGQVYEQYFGPGTRLTVT.

This clone came up once. The chain uses TRBV28 and TRBJ2-7, with 11 bases fitting TRBD1. The CDR3 sequence is 12 residues long. Germline lookup yields CDR1 MDHEN and CDR2 SYDVKM. Written as DNA, the CDR3 is TGTGCTACGGGACAGGGGGGCTACGAGCAGTACTTC. Its protein is CATGQGGYEQYF.

The chain uses TRBV10-2 and TRBJ1-1; TRBD1 matches 10 bases. V dropped 2 bases and J dropped 4; count of bases not matched to a gene: 1. Germline V gives CDR1 WSHSY, CDR2 SAAADI. CDR3 length: 14 residues. This CDR3 reads CASSERTGGTEAFF. The CDR3 DNA follows: TGCGCCAGCAGTGAGAGGACAGGGGGCACTGAAGCTTTCTTT.

The V and J genes are TRBV28 and TRBJ1-4; a weak D match, TRBD1 (6 bases). Germline CDR1 is MDHEN and CDR2 is SYDVKM. Trimming removed 5 bases from V and 4 bases from J, with 11 bases in between. The CDR3 length is 14 residues. The CDR3 is CASSRTENNEKLFF. The CDR3, as DNA: TGTGCCAGCAGTCGGACAGAGAATAATGAAAAACTGTTTTTT.

V gene TRBV6-5 combines with J gene TRBJ1-4; D call uncertain. The CDR3 has 13 amino acids. Germline CDR1 MNHEY, CDR2 SVGAGI. Trimming removed 2 bases at V and 8 bases at J, with 9 bases between. CDR3 nucleotide sequence: TGTGCCAGCAGTTACATAGGCAGGGAAAAACTGTTTTTT. Protein sequence: CASSYIGREKLFF.

The chain uses TRBV14 and TRBJ1-1; unclear D gene. V dropped 0 bases and J dropped 4 bases, with 12 bases sitting between them. Germline V CDR1 and CDR2: SGHDN, FVKESK. The CDR3 is 15 amino acids. CDR3 loop: CASSQEMVPGTEAFF. CDR3 DNA: TGTGCCAGCAGCCAAGAAATGGTCCCAGGCACTGAAGCTTTCTTT.

The chain links TRBV28 to TRBJ2-1; 7 bases line up with TRBD2. V was pared by 6 bases and J by 8 bases, with 4 bases of the junction left unmatched. This CDR3 has 12 amino acids. Germline CDR1 is MDHEN and CDR2 is SYDVKM. The CDR3 reads CASRPGLDEQFF. The DNA for the CDR3 is TGTGCCAGCAGACCCGGACTAGATGAGCAGTTCTTC.

This clone appeared once. The chain joins TRBV28 to TRBJ2-7; 7 bases are a match to TRBD1. There are 13 residues in the CDR3. Per the germline V gene, CDR1 is MDHEN and CDR2 is SYDVKM. The J segment lost 2 bases and the V segment lost 7 bases, leaving 5 bases of the junction unmatched. CDR3 amino acids: CASMGQIPYEQYF. The CDR3 DNA reads TGTGCCAGCATGGGACAGATACCCTACGAGCAGTACTTC. The variable domain in full, completed from reference TRBV28 and TRBJ2-7, reads DVKVTQSSRYLVKRTGEKVFLECVQDMDHENMFWYRQDPGLGLRLIYFSYDVKMKEKGDIPEGYSVSREKKERFSLILESASTNQTSMYLCASMGQIPYEQYFGPGTRLTVT.

This clone was counted only a few times. This chain links TRBV4-1 with TRBJ1-2; 7 positions agree with TRBD1. This CDR3 has 13 residues. Germline V CDR1 and CDR2: MGHRA, YSYEKL. The junction had 4 bases not matched to a gene; V was cut back by 2 bases and J by 7 bases. This CDR3 reads CASSQPQGIGYTF. CDR3 coding DNA: TGCGCCAGCAGCCAACCACAGGGGATTGGCTACACCTTC.

In this sample, this clone turned up a few times. V is TRBV2 and J is TRBJ1-2, with D tentatively TRBD1 (5 bases). The CDR3 totals 13 residues. Trimming took 9 bases from V and 4 from J, leaving 15 bases between them. Germline CDR1 is SNHLY and CDR2 is FYNNEI. CDR3 region: CARGQGPSYGYTF. CDR3 nucleotides: TGTGCCAGGGGCCAGGGCCCCTCCTATGGCTACACCTTC.

The rearrangement links TRBV7-2 to TRBJ2-1; TRBD2 is a possible D gene (6 bases). V was shortened by 4 bases and J by 6 bases, with 22 bases between the two germline ends. The CDR3 has 17 residues. Germline-derived CDR1 and CDR2 are SGHTA and FQGNSA. CDR3 bases: TGTGCCAGCAGCTCGCTGGGGGTAGCGGCGCCCGTCAATGAGCAGTTCTTC. This codes for CASSSLGVAAPVNEQFF.

The chain carries TRBV27 and TRBJ2-5; D possibly corresponds to TRBD2 (5 bases). Germline CDR1 MNHEY, CDR2 SMNVEV (reference sequence). The CDR3 spans 11 residues. The V gene lost 10 bases and the J gene lost 5 bases, with 11 bases spanning the gap. CDR3 nucleotides: TGTGCCACCCAACTAGGGGAGACCCAGTACTTC. It codes for CATQLGETQYF.

The gene calls are TRBV4-1 and TRBJ2-7, with 7 bases matching TRBD1. Germline CDR1 MGHRA, CDR2 YSYEKL. J was trimmed by 2 bases and V by 3 bases; bases with no gene match: 1. The CDR3 sequence is 13 residues long. The CDR3 sequence: CASSQGQTYEQYF. The CDR3 nucleotides read TGCGCCAGCAGCCAGGGACAGACCTACGAGCAGTACTTC.

This clone has more than one count but fewer than ten. The rearrangement links TRBV14 to TRBJ1-5, with D possibly matching TRBD1 (6 bases). V lost 4 bases and J lost 0, with 13 bases in between. CDR1 and CDR2 (germline): SGHDN, FVKESK. The CDR3 sequence is 16 residues long. The CDR3, as DNA: TGTGCCAGCAGCCGTCGCGGACAGTATAGCAATCAGCCCCAGCATTTT. This codes for CASSRRGQYSNQPQHF.

This clone was seen just once. J is TRBJ2-3 and V is TRBV5-1; TRBD1 might be the D (7 bases). The CDR3 covers 14 residues. Between the trimmed V and J ends, which lost 5 bases and 3 bases, there was a span of 13 bases. Germline CDR1 is SGHRS and CDR2 is YFSETQ. In DNA form, the CDR3 reads TGCGCCAGCAGTTCAGGGGGGCGTACAGATACGCAGTATTTT. The encoded protein is CASSSGGRTDTQYF.